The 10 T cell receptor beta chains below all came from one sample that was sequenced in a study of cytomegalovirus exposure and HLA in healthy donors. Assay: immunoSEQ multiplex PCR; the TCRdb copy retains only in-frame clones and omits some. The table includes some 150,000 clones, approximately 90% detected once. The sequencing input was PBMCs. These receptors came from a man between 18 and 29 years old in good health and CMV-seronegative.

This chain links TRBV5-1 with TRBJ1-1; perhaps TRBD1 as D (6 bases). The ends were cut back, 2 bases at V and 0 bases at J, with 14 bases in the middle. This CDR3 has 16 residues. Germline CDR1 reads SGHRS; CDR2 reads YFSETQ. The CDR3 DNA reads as TGCGCCAGCAGCTTAATCCTCAGGGGCATGAACACTGAAGCTTTCTTT. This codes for CASSLILRGMNTEAFF.

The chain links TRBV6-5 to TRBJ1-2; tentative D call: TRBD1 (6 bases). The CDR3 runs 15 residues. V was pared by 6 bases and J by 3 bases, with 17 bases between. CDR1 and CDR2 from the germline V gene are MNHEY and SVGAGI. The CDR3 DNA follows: TGTGCCAGCAGCCAGGGGCAGGTTTGGGACTATGGCTACACCTTC. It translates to CASSQGQVWDYGYTF.

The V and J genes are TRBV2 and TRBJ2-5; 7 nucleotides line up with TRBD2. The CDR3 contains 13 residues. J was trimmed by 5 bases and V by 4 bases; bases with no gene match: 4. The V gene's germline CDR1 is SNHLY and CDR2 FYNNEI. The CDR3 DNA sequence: TGTGCCAGCAGTGGGGGAGGGTGGGAGACCCAGTACTTC. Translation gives CASSGGGWETQYF. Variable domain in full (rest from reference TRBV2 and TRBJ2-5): EPEVTQTPSHQVTQMGQEVILRCVPISNHLYFYWYRQILGQKVEFLVSFYNNEISEKSEIFDDQFSVERPDGSNFTLKIRSTKLEDSAMYFCASSGGGWETQYFGPGTRLLVL.

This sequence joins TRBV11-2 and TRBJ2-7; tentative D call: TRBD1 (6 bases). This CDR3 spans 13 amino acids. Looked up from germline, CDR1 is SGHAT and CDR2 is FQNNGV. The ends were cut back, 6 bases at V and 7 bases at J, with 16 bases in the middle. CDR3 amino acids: CASRRTGSREQYV. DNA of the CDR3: TGTGCCAGCAGGCGAACAGGGTCAAGGGAGCAGTACGTC.

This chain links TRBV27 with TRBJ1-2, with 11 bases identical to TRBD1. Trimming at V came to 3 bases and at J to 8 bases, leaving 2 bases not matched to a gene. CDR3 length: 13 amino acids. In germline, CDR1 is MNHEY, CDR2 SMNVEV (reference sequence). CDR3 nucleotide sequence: TGTGCCAGCAGTTTCGGGACAGGGGGAGGCTACACCTTC. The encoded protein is CASSFGTGGGYTF.

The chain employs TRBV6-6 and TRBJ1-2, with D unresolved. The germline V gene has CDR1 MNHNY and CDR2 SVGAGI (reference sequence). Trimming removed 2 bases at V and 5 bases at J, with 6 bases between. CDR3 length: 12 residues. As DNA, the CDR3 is TGTGCCAGCAGTTACGGTAGATATGGCTACACCTTC. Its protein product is CASSYGRYGYTF.

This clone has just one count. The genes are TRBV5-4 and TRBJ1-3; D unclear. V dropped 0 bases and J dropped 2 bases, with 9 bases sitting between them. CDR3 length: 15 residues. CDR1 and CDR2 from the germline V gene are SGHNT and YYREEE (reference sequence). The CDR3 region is CASSLGRKAGNTIYF. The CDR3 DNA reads TGTGCCAGCAGCTTGGGGAGGAAGGCTGGAAACACCATATATTTT.

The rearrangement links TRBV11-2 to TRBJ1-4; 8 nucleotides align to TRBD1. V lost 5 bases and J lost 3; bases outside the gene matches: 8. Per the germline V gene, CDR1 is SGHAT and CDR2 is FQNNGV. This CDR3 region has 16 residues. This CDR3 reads CASSLYGTGANEKLFF. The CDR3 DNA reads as TGTGCCAGCAGCCTATACGGGACAGGTGCTAATGAAAAACTGTTTTTT.

CDR3 protein: CASNPQGTDSGNTIYF. In DNA, the CDR3 is TGTGCCAGCAACCCACAGGGAACCGACTCTGGAAACACCATATATTTT. The chain employs TRBV7-2 and TRBJ1-3, with a weak D call TRBD1 (6 bases). Germline lookup yields CDR1 SGHTA and CDR2 FQGNSA. V was clipped by 7 bases and J by 0 bases, with 16 bases between them. The CDR3 sequence is 16 residues long.

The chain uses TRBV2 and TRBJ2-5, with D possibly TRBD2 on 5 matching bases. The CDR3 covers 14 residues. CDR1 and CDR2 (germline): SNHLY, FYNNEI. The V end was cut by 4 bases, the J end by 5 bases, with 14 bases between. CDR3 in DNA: TGTGCCAGCAGTGTGCGGGTTAGCGTGGAGACCCAGTACTTC. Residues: CASSVRVSVETQYF. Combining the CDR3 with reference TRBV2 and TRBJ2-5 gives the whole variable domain EPEVTQTPSHQVTQMGQEVILRCVPISNHLYFYWYRQILGQKVEFLVSFYNNEISEKSEIFDDQFSVERPDGSNFTLKIRSTKLEDSAMYFCASSVRVSVETQYFGPGTRLLVL.